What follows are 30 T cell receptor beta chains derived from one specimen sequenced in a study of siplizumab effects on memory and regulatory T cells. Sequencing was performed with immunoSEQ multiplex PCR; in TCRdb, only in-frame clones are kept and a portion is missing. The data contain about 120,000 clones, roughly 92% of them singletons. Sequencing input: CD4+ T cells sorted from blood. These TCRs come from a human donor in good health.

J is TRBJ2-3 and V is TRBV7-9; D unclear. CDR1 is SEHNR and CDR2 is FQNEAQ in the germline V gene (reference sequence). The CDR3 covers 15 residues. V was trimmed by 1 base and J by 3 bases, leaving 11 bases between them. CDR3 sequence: CASSLGYERTDTQYF. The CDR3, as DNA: TGTGCCAGCAGCTTAGGTTATGAACGGACAGATACGCAGTATTTT.

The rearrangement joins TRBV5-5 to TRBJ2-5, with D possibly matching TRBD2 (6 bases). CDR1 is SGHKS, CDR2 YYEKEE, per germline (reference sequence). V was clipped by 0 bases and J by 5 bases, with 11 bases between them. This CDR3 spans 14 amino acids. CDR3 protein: CASSLAPGDETQYF. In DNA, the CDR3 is TGTGCCAGCAGCTTGGCCCCGGGGGACGAGACCCAGTACTTC.

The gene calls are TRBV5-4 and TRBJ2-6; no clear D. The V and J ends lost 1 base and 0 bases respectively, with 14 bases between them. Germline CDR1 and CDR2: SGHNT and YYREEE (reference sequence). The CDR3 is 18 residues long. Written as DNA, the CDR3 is TGTGCCAGCAGCTTGTATTATCTACCCACCTCTGGGGCCAACGTCCTGACTTTC. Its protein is CASSLYYLPTSGANVLTF.

The CDR3 sequence is CASSQTVNTEAFF. CDR3 bases: TGTGCCAGCAGCCAGACAGTGAACACTGAAGCTTTCTTT. This sequence joins TRBV6-5 and TRBJ1-1; D may be TRBD1 (5 bases). Germline-derived CDR1 and CDR2 are MNHEY and SVGAGI. The CDR3 contains 13 residues. V lost 6 bases to trimming and J lost 0 bases, with 8 bases between them.

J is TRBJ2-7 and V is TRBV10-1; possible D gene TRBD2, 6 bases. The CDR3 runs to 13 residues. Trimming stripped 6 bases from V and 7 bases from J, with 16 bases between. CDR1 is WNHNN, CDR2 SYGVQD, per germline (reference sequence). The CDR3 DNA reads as TGCGCCAGCAGGGAGACTATCCGGGGGGAGCAGTACTTC. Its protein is CASRETIRGEQYF.

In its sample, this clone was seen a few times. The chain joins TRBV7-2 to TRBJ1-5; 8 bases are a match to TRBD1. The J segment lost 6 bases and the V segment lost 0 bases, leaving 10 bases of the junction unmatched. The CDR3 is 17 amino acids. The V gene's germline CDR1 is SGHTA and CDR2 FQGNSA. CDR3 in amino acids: CASSLAIRQGTGQPQHF. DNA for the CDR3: TGTGCCAGCAGCTTAGCCATACGACAGGGGACGGGTCAGCCCCAGCATTTT.

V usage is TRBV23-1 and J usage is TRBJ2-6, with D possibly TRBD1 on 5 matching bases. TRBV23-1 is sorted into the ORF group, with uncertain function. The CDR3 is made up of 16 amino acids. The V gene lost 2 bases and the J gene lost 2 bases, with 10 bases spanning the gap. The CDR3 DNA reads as TGCGCCAGCAGTCAACCAGGGAACGCTGGGGCCAACGTCCTGACTTTC. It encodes CASSQPGNAGANVLTF.

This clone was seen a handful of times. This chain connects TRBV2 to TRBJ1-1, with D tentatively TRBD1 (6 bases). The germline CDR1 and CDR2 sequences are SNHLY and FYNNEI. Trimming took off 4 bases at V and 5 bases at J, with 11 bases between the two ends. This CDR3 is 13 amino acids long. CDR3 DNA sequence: TGTGCCAGCAGTGCCGGGGGCTGGACTGAAGCTTTCTTT. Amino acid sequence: CASSAGGWTEAFF.

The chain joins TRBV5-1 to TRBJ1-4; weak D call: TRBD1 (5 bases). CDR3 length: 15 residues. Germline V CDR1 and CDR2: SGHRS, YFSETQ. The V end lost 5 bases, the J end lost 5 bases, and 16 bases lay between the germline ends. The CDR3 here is CASRVTGLGNEKLFF. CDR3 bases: TGCGCCAGCAGGGTAACGGGACTGGGAAATGAAAAACTGTTTTTT. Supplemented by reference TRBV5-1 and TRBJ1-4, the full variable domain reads KAGVTQTPRYLIKTRGQQVTLSCSPISGHRSVSWYQQTPGQGLQFLFEYFSETQRNKGNFPGRFSGRQFSNSRSEMNVSTLELGDSALYLCASRVTGLGNEKLFFGSGTQLSVL.

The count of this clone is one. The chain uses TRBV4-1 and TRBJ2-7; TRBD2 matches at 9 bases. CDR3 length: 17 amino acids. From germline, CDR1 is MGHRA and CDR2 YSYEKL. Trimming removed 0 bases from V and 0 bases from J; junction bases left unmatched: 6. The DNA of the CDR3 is TGCGCCAGCAGCCAAGAGGGACTAGCTGCCATCTCCTACGAGCAGTACTTC. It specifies CASSQEGLAAISYEQYF.

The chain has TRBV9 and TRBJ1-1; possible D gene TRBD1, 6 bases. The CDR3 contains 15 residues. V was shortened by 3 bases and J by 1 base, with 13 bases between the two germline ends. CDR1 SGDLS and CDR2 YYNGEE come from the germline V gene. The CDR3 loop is CASSARDRRNTEAFF. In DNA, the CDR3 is TGTGCCAGCAGCGCCAGAGACAGGCGGAACACTGAAGCTTTCTTT.

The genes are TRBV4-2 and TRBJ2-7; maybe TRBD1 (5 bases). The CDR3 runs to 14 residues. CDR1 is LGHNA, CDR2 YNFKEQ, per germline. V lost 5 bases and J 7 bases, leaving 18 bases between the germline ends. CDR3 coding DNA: TGTGCCAGCAGCTCGCTGGGGCCGCAGGGAGAGCAGTACTTC. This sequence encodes CASSSLGPQGEQYF.

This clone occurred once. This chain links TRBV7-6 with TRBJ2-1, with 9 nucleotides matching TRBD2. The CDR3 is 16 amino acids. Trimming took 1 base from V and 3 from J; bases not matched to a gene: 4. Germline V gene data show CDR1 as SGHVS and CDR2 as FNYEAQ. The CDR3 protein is CASSLVMRGGYNEQFF. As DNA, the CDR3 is TGTGCCAGCAGCTTAGTCATGCGGGGGGGCTACAATGAGCAGTTCTTC.

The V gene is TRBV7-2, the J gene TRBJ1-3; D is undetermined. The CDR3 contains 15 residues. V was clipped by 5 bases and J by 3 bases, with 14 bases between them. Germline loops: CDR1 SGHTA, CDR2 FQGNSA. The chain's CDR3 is CASSPEVASGNTIYF. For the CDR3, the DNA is TGTGCCAGCAGCCCCGAAGTGGCCAGTGGAAACACCATATATTTT.

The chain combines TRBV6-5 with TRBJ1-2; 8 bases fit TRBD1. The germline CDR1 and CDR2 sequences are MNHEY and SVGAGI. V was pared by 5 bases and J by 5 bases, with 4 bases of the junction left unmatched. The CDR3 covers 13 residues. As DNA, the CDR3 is TGTGCCAGCAGTCCCAGGGGGCAGTATGGCTACACCTTC. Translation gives CASSPRGQYGYTF.

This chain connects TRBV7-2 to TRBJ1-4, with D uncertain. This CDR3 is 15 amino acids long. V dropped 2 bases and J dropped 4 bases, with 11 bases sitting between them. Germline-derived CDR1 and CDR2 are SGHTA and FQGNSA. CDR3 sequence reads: CASSLRFQLNEKLFF. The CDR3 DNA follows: TGTGCCAGCAGCTTACGGTTCCAGCTTAATGAAAAACTGTTTTTT. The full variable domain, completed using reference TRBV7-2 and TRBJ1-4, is GAGVSQSPSNKVTEKGKDVELRCDPISGHTALYWYRQSLGQGLEFLIYFQGNSAPDKSGLPSDRFSAERTGGSVSTLTIQRTQQEDSAVYLCASSLRFQLNEKLFFGSGTQLSVL.

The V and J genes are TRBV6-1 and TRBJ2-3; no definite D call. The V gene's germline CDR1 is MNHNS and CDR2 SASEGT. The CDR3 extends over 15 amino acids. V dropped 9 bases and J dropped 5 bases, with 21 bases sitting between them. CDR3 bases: TGTGCCAGTGCTCGACGGCCATCGGTCGGAGATACGCAGTATTTT. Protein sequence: CASARRPSVGDTQYF.

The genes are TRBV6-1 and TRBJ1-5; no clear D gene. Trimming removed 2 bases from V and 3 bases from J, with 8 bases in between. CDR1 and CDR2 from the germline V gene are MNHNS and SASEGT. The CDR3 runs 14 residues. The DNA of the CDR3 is TGTGCCAGCAGTGAACCAGCGGTCAATCAGCCCCAGCATTTT. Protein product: CASSEPAVNQPQHF.

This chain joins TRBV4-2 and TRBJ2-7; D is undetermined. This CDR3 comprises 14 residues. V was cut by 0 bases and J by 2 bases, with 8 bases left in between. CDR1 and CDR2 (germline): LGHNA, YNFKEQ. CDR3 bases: TGTGCCAGCAGCCAAGATACGGATACCTACGAGCAGTACTTC. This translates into CASSQDTDTYEQYF.

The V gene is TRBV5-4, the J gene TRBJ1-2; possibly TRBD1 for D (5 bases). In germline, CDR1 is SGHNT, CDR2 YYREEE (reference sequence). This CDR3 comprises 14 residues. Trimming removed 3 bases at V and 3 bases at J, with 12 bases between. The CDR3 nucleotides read TGTGCCAGCAGCTCAGGAGAGGGACACTATGGCTACACCTTC. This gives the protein CASSSGEGHYGYTF. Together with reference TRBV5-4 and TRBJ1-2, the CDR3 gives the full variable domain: ETGVTQSPTHLIKTRGQQVTLRCSSQSGHNTVSWYQQALGQGPQFIFQYYREEENGRGNFPPRFSGLQFPNYSSELNVNALELDDSALYLCASSSGEGHYGYTFGSGTRLTVV.

The CDR3 loop reads CASRDNRDSSFTDTQYF. The CDR3 region has the DNA TGTGCCAGCAGAGATAACCGGGACTCAAGCTTCACAGATACGCAGTATTTT. The chain has TRBV2 and TRBJ2-3, with a possible D match to TRBD2 (6 bases). V was pared by 6 bases and J by 2 bases, with 21 bases between. Looked up from germline, CDR1 is SNHLY and CDR2 is FYNNEI. This CDR3 comprises 17 residues.

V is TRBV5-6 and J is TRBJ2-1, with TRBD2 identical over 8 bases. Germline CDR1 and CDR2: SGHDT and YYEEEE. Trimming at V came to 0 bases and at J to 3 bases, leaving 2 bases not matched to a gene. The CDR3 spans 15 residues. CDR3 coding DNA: TGTGCCAGCAGCTTGGCACTAGCGGTCTACAATGAGCAGTTCTTC. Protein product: CASSLALAVYNEQFF.

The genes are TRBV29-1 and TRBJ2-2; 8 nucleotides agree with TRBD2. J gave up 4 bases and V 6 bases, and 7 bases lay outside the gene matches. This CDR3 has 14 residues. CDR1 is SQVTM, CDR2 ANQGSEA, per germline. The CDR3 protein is CSVWTSWGTGELFF. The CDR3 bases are TGCAGCGTCTGGACTAGCTGGGGCACCGGGGAGCTGTTTTTT.

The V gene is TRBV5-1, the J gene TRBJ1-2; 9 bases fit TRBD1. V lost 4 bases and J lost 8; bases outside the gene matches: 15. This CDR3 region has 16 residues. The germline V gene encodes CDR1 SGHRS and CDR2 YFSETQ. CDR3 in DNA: TGCGCCAGCAGCCTGGAGGCGTTGGGACAGGGCCTGGGCTACACCTTC. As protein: CASSLEALGQGLGYTF. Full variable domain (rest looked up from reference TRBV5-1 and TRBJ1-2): KAGVTQTPRYLIKTRGQQVTLSCSPISGHRSVSWYQQTPGQGLQFLFEYFSETQRNKGNFPGRFSGRQFSNSRSEMNVSTLELGDSALYLCASSLEALGQGLGYTFGSGTRLTVV.

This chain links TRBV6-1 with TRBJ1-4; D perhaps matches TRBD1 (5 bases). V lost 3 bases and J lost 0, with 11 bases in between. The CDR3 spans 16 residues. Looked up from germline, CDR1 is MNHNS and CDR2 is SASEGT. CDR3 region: CASSETEDSTNEKLFF. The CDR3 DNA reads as TGTGCCAGCAGTGAGACAGAAGACTCAACTAATGAAAAACTGTTTTTT.

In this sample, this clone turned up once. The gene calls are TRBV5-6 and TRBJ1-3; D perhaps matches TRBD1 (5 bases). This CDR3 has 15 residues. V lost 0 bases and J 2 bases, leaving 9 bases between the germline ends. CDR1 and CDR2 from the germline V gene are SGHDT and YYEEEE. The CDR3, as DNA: TGTGCCAGCAGCTTGGGGGGCATCCCTGGAAACACCATATATTTT. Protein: CASSLGGIPGNTIYF.

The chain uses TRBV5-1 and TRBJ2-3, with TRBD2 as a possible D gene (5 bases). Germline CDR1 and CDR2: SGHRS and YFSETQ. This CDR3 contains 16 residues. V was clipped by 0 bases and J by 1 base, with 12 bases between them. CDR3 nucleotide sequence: TGCGCCAGCAGCTTGGATGGGAGTCAGGGCACAGATACGCAGTATTTT. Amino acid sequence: CASSLDGSQGTDTQYF. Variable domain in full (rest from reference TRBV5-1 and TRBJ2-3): KAGVTQTPRYLIKTRGQQVTLSCSPISGHRSVSWYQQTPGQGLQFLFEYFSETQRNKGNFPGRFSGRQFSNSRSEMNVSTLELGDSALYLCASSLDGSQGTDTQYFGPGTRLTVL.

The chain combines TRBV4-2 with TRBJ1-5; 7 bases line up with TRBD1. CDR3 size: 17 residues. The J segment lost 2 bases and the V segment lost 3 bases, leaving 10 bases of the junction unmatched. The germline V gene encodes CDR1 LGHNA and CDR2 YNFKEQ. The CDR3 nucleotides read TGTGCCAGCAGCCACAGGGGGGGAGGCCGGGGCAATCAGCCCCAGCATTTT. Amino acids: CASSHRGGGRGNQPQHF.

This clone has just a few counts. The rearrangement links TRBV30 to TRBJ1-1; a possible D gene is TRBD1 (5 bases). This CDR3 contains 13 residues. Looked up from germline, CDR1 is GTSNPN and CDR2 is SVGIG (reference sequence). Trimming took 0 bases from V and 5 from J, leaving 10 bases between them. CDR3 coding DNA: TGTGCCTGGAGTGTACTAGGGGAAACTGAAGCTTTCTTT. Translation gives CAWSVLGETEAFF. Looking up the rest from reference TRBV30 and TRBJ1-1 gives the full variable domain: SQTIHQWPATLVQPVGSPLSLECTVEGTSNPNLYWYRQAAGRGLQLLFYSVGIGQISSEVPQNLSASRPQDRQFILSSKKLLLSDSGFYLCAWSVLGETEAFFGQGTRLTVV.

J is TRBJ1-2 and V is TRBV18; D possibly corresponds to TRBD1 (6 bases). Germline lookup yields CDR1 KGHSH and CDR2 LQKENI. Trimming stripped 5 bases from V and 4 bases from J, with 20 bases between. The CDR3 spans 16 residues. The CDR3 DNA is TGTGCCAGCTCAGCTGTAGTGGGAACAGGGCCCTATGGCTACACCTTC. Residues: CASSAVVGTGPYGYTF.